Reported below is one TCR beta chain. Its antigen is undetermined. The sample comes from a study of cytomegalovirus exposure and HLA in healthy donors. Study-level results: A prior analysis recorded that most TCR beta V segments were productive about 87% or about 30% of the time.

This PCR relied on a set of 60 Vbeta primers and 13 Jbeta primers. Measured with immunoSEQ multiplex PCR; TCRdb has only the in-frame clones, and not every one. The sample has roughly 130,000 clones, 80% seen once; the top ten hold roughly 5%. The clonotype originates from a man aged 30 to 39 in good health and CMV-seronegative. The sequenced material came from PBMCs.

Here the CDR3 DNA reads TGTGCCAGCAGTTACTCGGGGACAGGGGACGAGCAGTACTTC. Translating gives CASSYSGTGDEQYF. This chain uses TRBV6-5 with TRBJ2-7; 10 positions agree with TRBD1. In germline, CDR1 is MNHEY, CDR2 SVGAGI. The CDR3 consists of 14 residues. V was clipped by 0 bases and J by 5 bases; unmatched bases: 1.